The 5 T cell receptor beta chains listed next were all sequenced from one sample in a study of immune evolution from preneoplasia to lung adenocarcinoma. Sequenced by immunoSEQ multiplex PCR; TCRdb stores in-frame clones only, minus some. This sample has about 2,500 clones, with approximately 80% found just once. The source material was FFPE adjacent normal lung tissue. The receptors shown here come from a person between 65 and 80 years old with lung adenocarcinoma.

The chain couples TRBV29-1 to TRBJ1-5; D is unclear. Trimming removed 7 bases at V and 9 bases at J, with 19 bases between. Germline values: CDR1 SQVTM, CDR2 ANQGSEA. CDR3 length: 13 residues. The CDR3 protein is CSATDREGGPQHF. The CDR3 nucleotides are TGCAGCGCTACGGACCGAGAGGGAGGGCCCCAGCATTTT.

V gene TRBV9 combines with J gene TRBJ1-2; weak D call: TRBD1 (5 bases). Looked up from germline, CDR1 is SGDLS and CDR2 is YYNGEE. CDR3 length: 13 residues. Trimming left V 3 bases short and J 7 bases short, with 13 bases between. Written as DNA, the CDR3 is TGTGCCAGCAGCGCGAGGGGAGAAGGTGGCTACACCTTC. This encodes CASSARGEGGYTF.

The rearrangement uses TRBV29-1 and TRBJ1-2; no clear D gene. Germline V gene data show CDR1 as SQVTM and CDR2 as ANQGSEA. This CDR3 has 12 amino acids. V lost 1 base and J lost 6, with 9 bases in between. The CDR3 DNA sequence: TGCAGCGTTGAAGTGAACGGGGATGGCTACACCTTC. Protein: CSVEVNGDGYTF.

In nucleotides, the CDR3 is TGTGCCAGCAGCTCCCAGACAGGGTGGGGAAACACCATATATTTT. Its translation: CASSSQTGWGNTIYF. This chain uses TRBV11-2 with TRBJ1-3; TRBD1 matches 7 bases. CDR3 size: 15 residues. The V gene end was trimmed by 4 bases and the J gene end by 4 bases; junction bases not matched to a gene: 7. Germline loops: CDR1 SGHAT, CDR2 FQNNGV.

The CDR3: CASSSDGNEKLFF. CDR3 in DNA: TGTGCCAGCAGCTCGGACGGGAATGAAAAACTGTTTTTT. The chain is built from TRBV11-2 and TRBJ1-4; no clear D gene. With 4 bases removed from V and 5 bases from J, the gap between germline ends came to 8 bases. Per the germline V gene, CDR1 is SGHAT and CDR2 is FQNNGV. The CDR3 sequence is 13 residues long.